This T cell receptor beta chain came from a study of identifying expanded T cells in peripheral blood. Profiling relied on immunoSEQ multiplex PCR, and the TCRdb table lists in-frame clones only, not all of them. The table has some 78,000 clones, approximately 90% seen once; the top ten hold roughly 19%. The CDR3 is 17 amino acids. From germline, CDR1 is MDHEN and CDR2 SYDVKM. V shed 5 bases and J shed 1 base, with 18 bases lying between them. The sample was blood. The chain combines TRBV28 with TRBJ1-3; possible D gene TRBD1, 6 bases. The clonotype originates from a person between 18 and 75 years old in good health. CDR3 protein: CASSPRGITGSGNTIYF. In DNA form, the CDR3 reads TGTGCCAGCAGTCCCAGGGGAATTACAGGATCTGGAAACACCATATATTTT.